This T cell receptor (beta chain) is drawn from a study of shared clonotypes between healthy human individuals. Some clones are missing from TCRdb's copy, which holds only in-frame ones; the method was immunoSEQ multiplex PCR. The table lists 110,000 or so clones, about 63% of them singletons. V shed 4 bases and J 4 bases; nucleotides not matched to a gene: 11. The length of the CDR3 is 18 residues. Germline loops: CDR1 MGHDK, CDR2 SYGVNS. The chain employs TRBV25-1 and TRBJ2-5, with 14 bases aligning to TRBD2. The material sequenced was memory CD8+ T cells sorted from blood. The subset was: CD45RO+ cells pooled with CCR7-negative TemRA cells. The sequence derives from a woman aged 25 to 39 in good health. The CDR3 region has the DNA TGTGCCAGCAGTGGGGGACTAGCGGGAGAGTTTATATCAGAGACCCAGTACTTC. Translating gives CASSGGLAGEFISETQYF.